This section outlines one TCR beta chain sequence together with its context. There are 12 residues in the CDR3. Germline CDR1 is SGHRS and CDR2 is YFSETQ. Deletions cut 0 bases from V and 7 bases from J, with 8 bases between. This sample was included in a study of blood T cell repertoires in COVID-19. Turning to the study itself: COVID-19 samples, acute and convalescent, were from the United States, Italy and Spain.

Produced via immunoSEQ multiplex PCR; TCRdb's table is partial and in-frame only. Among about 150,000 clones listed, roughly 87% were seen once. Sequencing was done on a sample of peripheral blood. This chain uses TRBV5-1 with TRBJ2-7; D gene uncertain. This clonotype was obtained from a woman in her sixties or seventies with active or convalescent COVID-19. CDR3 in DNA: TGCGCCAGCAGCTTGGCTCGGTATGAGCAGTACTTC. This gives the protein CASSLARYEQYF. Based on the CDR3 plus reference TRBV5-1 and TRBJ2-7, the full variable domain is KAGVTQTPRYLIKTRGQQVTLSCSPISGHRSVSWYQQTPGQGLQFLFEYFSETQRNKGNFPGRFSGRQFSNSRSEMNVSTLELGDSALYLCASSLARYEQYFGPGTRLTVT.